The rows below give T cell receptor beta chains drawn from one sample of a study of T cell repertoires in cytomegalovirus infection. Each CDR3 protein is one row after TCRdb ran MiXCR on the reads. The sample lists some 200,000 distinct CDR3 sequences; about a tenth were seen once. Sequencing input: PBMCs. The origin of the receptors is a human donor in good health (CMV status not recorded). Some clones in this sample may be carry-over from other donors' samples. The CDR3 runs from the conserved cysteine through the conserved F or W. A D gene is named only where the DNA matches it firmly. The size field is filled for only some rows; it gives once, few, many or a size class.

CDR3: CSVRTGSVYEQYF
DNA: TGCAGCGTTAGGACAGGGTCTGTCTACGAGCAGTACTTC
V: TRBV29-1
size: few
D: TRBD1
J: TRBJ2-7

CDR3: CASSPLFGAAGSYEQYF
DNA: TGTGCCAGCAGTCCACTCTTCGGGGCGGCCGGCTCCTACGAGCAGTACTTC
V: TRBV12-3/TRBV12-4
size: -
D: -
J: TRBJ2-7

CDR3: CASSLVPGNQPQHF
DNA: TGTGCCAGCAGCTTAGTACCAGGAAATCAGCCCCAGCATTTT
V: TRBV7-2
size: few
D: -
J: TRBJ1-5

CDR3: CASRGTGGLQTQYF
DNA: TGTGCCAGCAGGGGGACAGGGGGCCTACAGACCCAGTACTTC
V: TRBV28
size: many
D: TRBD1
J: TRBJ2-5

CDR3: CASSPRTANTGELFF
DNA: TGTGCCAGCAGCCCCCGGACAGCTAACACCGGGGAGCTGTTTTTT
V: TRBV12-3/TRBV12-4
size: many
D: -
J: TRBJ2-2

CDR3: CASSQEKYRSPLHF
DNA: TGCGCCAGCAGCCAAGAAAAGTATCGGTCACCCCTCCACTTT
V: TRBV4-3
size: many
D: -
J: TRBJ1-6

CDR3: CASSLAFGTDNYGYTF
DNA: TGTGCCAGCAGCTTGGCATTCGGGACAGACAACTATGGCTACACCTTC
V: TRBV5-3
size: -
D: TRBD1
J: TRBJ1-2

CDR3: CASAGFSDGVDTQYF
DNA: TGTGCCAGCGCTGGATTCAGCGATGGCGTGGATACGCAGTATTTT
V: TRBV6-6
size: many
D: -
J: TRBJ2-3

CDR3: CSARDASRSYEQYF
DNA: TGCAGTGCTAGAGACGCTTCGAGGTCCTACGAGCAGTACTTC
V: TRBV20-1
size: few
D: -
J: TRBJ2-7

CDR3: CASSLQGVYNEQFF
DNA: TGTGCCAGCAGCTTACAGGGAGTCTACAATGAGCAGTTCTTC
V: TRBV5-6
size: many
D: -
J: TRBJ2-1

CDR3: CASSLWTSGVGETQYF
DNA: TGTGCCAGCAGCTTATGGACTAGCGGGGTCGGGGAGACCCAGTACTTC
V: TRBV7-2
size: many
D: TRBD2
J: TRBJ2-5

CDR3: CATSRDPFSGTGDTEAFF
DNA: TGTGCCACCAGCAGAGACCCCTTTTCAGGGACAGGGGACACTGAAGCTTTCTTT
V: TRBV15
size: -
D: TRBD1
J: TRBJ1-1

CDR3: CASSLGGDPDPQHF
DNA: TGTGCCAGCAGCTTAGGTGGGGACCCGGACCCCCAGCATTTT
V: TRBV7-9
size: many
D: -
J: TRBJ1-5

CDR3: CASSLAGVDTQYF
DNA: TGTGCCAGCAGCTTAGCGGGAGTGGATACGCAGTATTTT
V: TRBV7-9
size: many
D: -
J: TRBJ2-3

CDR3: CASSLLRNNEQFF
DNA: TGTGCCAGCAGCTTACTCAGGAACAATGAGCAGTTCTTC
V: TRBV7-2
size: many
D: -
J: TRBJ2-1

CDR3: CASRVGQAINSPLHF
DNA: TGTGCCAGCAGGGTAGGACAGGCCATTAATTCACCCCTCCACTTT
V: TRBV28
size: few
D: TRBD1
J: TRBJ1-6

CDR3: CASSFGAGISYNEQFF
DNA: TGTGCCAGCAGTTTTGGAGCGGGGATAAGCTACAATGAGCAGTTCTTC
V: TRBV28
size: many
D: TRBD2
J: TRBJ2-1

CDR3: CASTSGTGDNEQYF
DNA: TGTGCCAGCACCTCCGGGACAGGGGACAACGAGCAGTACTTC
V: TRBV7-9
size: -
D: TRBD1
J: TRBJ2-7

CDR3: CASSLLAGGSLELFF
DNA: TGTGCCAGCAGCTTACTAGCGGGGGGCAGTTTGGAGCTGTTTTTT
V: TRBV7-2
size: many
D: TRBD2
J: TRBJ2-2

CDR3: CSARTDYNEQFF
DNA: TGCAGTGCCCGAACAGACTACAATGAGCAGTTCTTC
V: TRBV20-1
size: few
D: -
J: TRBJ2-1

CDR3: CASSSPGDRGLHHEKLFF
DNA: TGTGCCAGCAGTTCTCCAGGGGACAGGGGGCTTCACCATGAAAAACTGTTTTTT
V: TRBV28
size: -
D: TRBD1
J: TRBJ1-4

CDR3: CASSLDRSRETQYF
DNA: TGTGCCAGCAGCTTAGACAGGTCGCGGGAGACCCAGTACTTC
V: TRBV7-2
size: many
D: -
J: TRBJ2-5

CDR3: CSARSSGRAGYEQYF
DNA: TGCAGTGCTAGAAGTTCGGGGAGGGCCGGCTACGAGCAGTACTTC
V: TRBV20-1
size: -
D: TRBD2
J: TRBJ2-7

CDR3: CASSSLAGGPRELFF
DNA: TGTGCCAGCAGTTCCCTAGCGGGAGGGCCGAGGGAGCTGTTTTTT
V: TRBV6-8
size: -
D: TRBD2
J: TRBJ2-2

CDR3: CASSLRTVDTEAFF
DNA: TGTGCCAGCAGCTTGCGGACGGTTGACACTGAAGCTTTCTTT
V: TRBV5-4
size: many
D: -
J: TRBJ1-1

CDR3: CASSKTGWETQYF
DNA: TGTGCCAGCAGCAAGACAGGATGGGAGACCCAGTACTTC
V: TRBV7-2
size: many
D: -
J: TRBJ2-5

CDR3: CASSSASRDRVGANVLTF
DNA: TGTGCCAGCAGCTCGGCGTCCCGGGACAGGGTTGGGGCCAACGTCCTGACTTTC
V: TRBV7-2
size: many
D: TRBD1
J: TRBJ2-6

CDR3: CASSEGTNTEAFF
DNA: TGTGCCAGCAGCGAGGGAACGAACACTGAAGCTTTCTTT
V: TRBV7-3
size: few
D: -
J: TRBJ1-1

CDR3: CASRGKPEAFF
DNA: TGTGCCAGCAGGGGTAAGCCTGAAGCTTTCTTT
V: TRBV28
size: -
D: -
J: TRBJ1-1

CDR3: CASSSPILDRSDNEQFF
DNA: TGTGCCAGCAGCTCCCCTATCCTGGACAGGTCGGACAATGAGCAGTTCTTC
V: TRBV7-9
size: many
D: TRBD1
J: TRBJ2-1

CDR3: CASSLTSDQPQHF
DNA: TGTGCCAGCAGCCTAACCAGCGATCAGCCCCAGCATTTT
V: TRBV7-2
size: many
D: -
J: TRBJ1-5